This TCR beta chain is drawn from a study of T-cell memory formation after mild COVID-19. In the study overall: TCR clusters largely stayed donor specific. Findings and limits, study-wide: CD4+ contracting clones lay mainly in CM and EM, CD8+ ones in EMRA.

The CDR3 loop spans 12 amino acids. The V and J ends lost 4 bases and 7 bases respectively, with 11 bases between them. TCRdb re-analysed the 5' RACE reads in MiXCR, keeping a single row per CDR3 protein. The profile covers more than 350,000 distinct CDR3 sequences, with roughly 21% appearing a single time and 9.5% to 15% taken by the ten largest. As concerns this clonotype: Its specificity is not known.

The origin of this receptor is an adult woman who had mild COVID-19 (a few samples of this study predate the infection). Cell type and time point are not known. The chain is built from TRBV12-3 or TRBV12-4 and TRBJ2-7; D uncertain. Sequences were obtained from PBMCs or a T cell subset sorted from them (not recorded which). In DNA form, the CDR3 reads TGTGCCAGCAGTTCCCCCTCTATGGAGCAGTACTTC. Translated: CASSSPSMEQYF.